Here is one T cell receptor (beta chain) with its context. Antigen unknown. TCRdb reanalysed the reads using MiXCR and keeps one entry per CDR3 protein. The data show approximately 30,000 distinct CDR3 sequences, with around 20% seen just once and 80% to 90% held by the top ten. This sample stems from a study of T cell repertoires in cytomegalovirus infection. Study summary: Recently identified HLA-C-restricted CMV epitopes were among the peptides used. TCR beta signatures that were public indicated CMV infection and matching HLA type. General study findings and limits: Public TCR beta family frequency separated CMV-and-HLA carriers, including in an independent cohort. What dominated the ex vivo response were HLA-C-restricted CMV-specific TCR beta clonotypes.

CDR3 size: 14 residues. V trimming: 4 bases; J trimming: 2 bases; junction bases outside the gene matches: 4. CDR1 MGHRA and CDR2 YSYEKL come from the germline V gene. This clonotype was sampled from a human donor in good health (CMV status not recorded). Some clones in this sample may be carry-over from other donors' samples. The rearrangement links TRBV4-1 to TRBJ1-2; 7 bases match TRBD1. This material consisted of CD8+ T cells from cultured PBMCs, taken from culture after CMV antigen stimulation. This CDR3 reads CASSPHRGNYGYTF. CDR3 nucleotide sequence: TGCGCCAGCAGCCCCCACAGGGGAAACTATGGCTACACCTTC.